The 5 T cell receptor beta chains in this list originate from one sample, sequenced in a study of blood T cell repertoires in COVID-19. The table came from immunoSEQ multiplex PCR; TCRdb's copy has only in-frame clones and leaves some out. The sample yields approximately 400,000 clones, around 89% seen once. Sequenced input: peripheral blood. The receptors originated from a man aged 40-55 years with acute or convalescent COVID-19.

In this sample, this clone turned up once. V usage is TRBV28 and J usage is TRBJ2-7; weak D call: TRBD2 (7 bases). Trimming removed 3 bases at V and 6 bases at J, with 12 bases between. The length of the CDR3 is 13 residues. Germline lookup yields CDR1 MDHEN and CDR2 SYDVKM. As DNA, the CDR3 is TGTGCCAGCAGTTTGGGGGGGCAGGGCGAGCAGTACTTC. It yields the protein CASSLGGQGEQYF.

This clone was seen just once. The rearrangement uses TRBV6-2 or TRBV6-3 and TRBJ1-1; TRBD1 is a possible D gene (6 bases). V shed 0 bases and J shed 0 bases, with 20 bases lying between them. This CDR3 spans 19 amino acids. Germline CDR1 is MNHEY and CDR2 is SVGEGT. The CDR3 reads CASSYSMTVDQGLNTEAFF. Here the CDR3 DNA reads TGTGCCAGCAGTTACTCGATGACAGTCGATCAGGGGTTGAACACTGAAGCTTTCTTT.

The chain uses TRBV18 and TRBJ1-5; weak D call: TRBD1 (6 bases). This CDR3 spans 13 amino acids. V was clipped by 2 bases and J by 5 bases, with 7 bases between them. The germline CDR1 and CDR2 sequences are KGHSH and LQKENI. The CDR3 nucleotides read TGTGCCAGCTCACCAGAGGGGGATCAGCCCCAGCATTTT. This gives the protein CASSPEGDQPQHF. Full variable domain (remainder filled in from reference TRBV18 and TRBJ1-5): NAGVMQNPRHLVRRRGQEARLRCSPMKGHSHVYWYRQLPEEGLKFMVYLQKENIIDESGMPKERFSAEFPKEGPSILRIQQVVRGDSAAYFCASSPEGDQPQHFGDGTRLSIL.

V gene TRBV7-9 combines with J gene TRBJ1-3, with 9 bases identical to TRBD1. The V gene end was trimmed by 3 bases and the J gene end by 3 bases; junction bases not matched to a gene: 3. This CDR3 comprises 15 residues. CDR1 SEHNR and CDR2 FQNEAQ come from the germline V gene (reference sequence). CDR3 amino acids: CASSFRDRVGNTIYF. CDR3 DNA: TGTGCCAGCAGCTTCCGGGACAGGGTTGGAAACACCATATATTTT.

The J gene is TRBJ1-6, the V gene TRBV30, with 9 bases that match TRBD1. Germline loops: CDR1 GTSNPN, CDR2 SVGIG (reference sequence). V lost 1 base to trimming and J lost 5 bases; unmatched junction nucleotides: 12. The CDR3 length is 18 residues. The CDR3 protein is CAWSAPQDRGADNSPLHF. The CDR3 DNA reads as TGTGCCTGGAGTGCCCCACAGGACAGGGGCGCAGATAATTCACCCCTCCACTTT.